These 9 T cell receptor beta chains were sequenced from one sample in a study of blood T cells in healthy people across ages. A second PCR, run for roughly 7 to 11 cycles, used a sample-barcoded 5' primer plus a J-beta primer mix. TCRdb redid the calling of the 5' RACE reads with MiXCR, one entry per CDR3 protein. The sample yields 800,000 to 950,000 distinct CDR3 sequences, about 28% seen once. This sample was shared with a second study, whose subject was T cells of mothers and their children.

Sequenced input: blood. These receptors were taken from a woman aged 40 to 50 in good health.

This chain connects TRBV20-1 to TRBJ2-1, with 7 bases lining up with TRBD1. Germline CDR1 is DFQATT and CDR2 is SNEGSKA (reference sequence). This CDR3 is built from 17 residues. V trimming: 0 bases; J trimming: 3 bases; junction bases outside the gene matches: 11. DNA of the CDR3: TGCAGTGCTAGAGATCTCAGGGGGTGCAGAATCTACAATGAGCAGTTCTTC. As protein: CSARDLRGCRIYNEQFF.

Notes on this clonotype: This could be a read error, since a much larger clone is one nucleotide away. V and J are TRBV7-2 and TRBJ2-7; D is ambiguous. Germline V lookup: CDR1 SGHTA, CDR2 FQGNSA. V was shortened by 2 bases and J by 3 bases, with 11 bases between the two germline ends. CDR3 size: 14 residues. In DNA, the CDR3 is TGTACCAGCAGCTTATTTTCGCAGGACTACGAGCAGTACTTC. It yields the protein CTSSLFSQDYEQYF.

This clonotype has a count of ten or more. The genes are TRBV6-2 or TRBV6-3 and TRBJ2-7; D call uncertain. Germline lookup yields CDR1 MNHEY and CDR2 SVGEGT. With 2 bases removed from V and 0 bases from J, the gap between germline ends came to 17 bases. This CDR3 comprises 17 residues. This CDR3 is CASSYHATDRSSYEQYF. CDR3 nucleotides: TGTGCCAGCAGTTACCACGCAACAGACCGGAGCTCCTACGAGCAGTACTTC.

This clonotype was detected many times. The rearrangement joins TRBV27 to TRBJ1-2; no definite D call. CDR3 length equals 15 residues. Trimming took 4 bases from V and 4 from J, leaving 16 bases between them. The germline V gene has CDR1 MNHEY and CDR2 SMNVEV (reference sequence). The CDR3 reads CASSSVGGRSYGYTF. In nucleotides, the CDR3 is TGTGCCAGCAGTTCAGTCGGTGGTCGGAGCTATGGCTACACCTTC.

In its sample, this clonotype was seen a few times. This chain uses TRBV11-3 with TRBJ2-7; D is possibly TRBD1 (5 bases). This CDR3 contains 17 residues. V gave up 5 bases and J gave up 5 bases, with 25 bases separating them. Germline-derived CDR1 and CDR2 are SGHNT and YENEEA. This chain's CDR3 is CASSPPEKGPMIHEQYF. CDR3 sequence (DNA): TGTGCCAGCAGCCCCCCTGAGAAGGGGCCTATGATTCACGAGCAGTACTTC.

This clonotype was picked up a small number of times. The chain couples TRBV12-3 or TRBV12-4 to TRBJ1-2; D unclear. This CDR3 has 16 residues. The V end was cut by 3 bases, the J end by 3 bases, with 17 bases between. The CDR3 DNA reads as TGTGCCAGCAGTTTTAATTTGGGTGCTATGGACTATGGCTACACCTTC. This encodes CASSFNLGAMDYGYTF.

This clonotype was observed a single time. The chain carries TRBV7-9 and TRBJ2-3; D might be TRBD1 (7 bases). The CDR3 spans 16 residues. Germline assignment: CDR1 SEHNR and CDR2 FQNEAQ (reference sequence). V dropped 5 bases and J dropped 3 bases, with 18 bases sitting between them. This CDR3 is CASSRGQGGWTDTQYF. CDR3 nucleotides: TGTGCCAGCAGCCGAGGGCAGGGGGGATGGACAGATACGCAGTATTTT.

In DNA, the CDR3 is TGCGCCAGCAAACCCGGGGGTTCTAGCACAGATACGCAGTATTTT. Protein product: CASKPGGSSTDTQYF. This sequence joins TRBV5-1 and TRBJ2-3, with D possibly matching TRBD2 (6 bases). This CDR3 comprises 15 residues. From germline, CDR1 is SGHRS and CDR2 YFSETQ. V gave up 6 bases and J gave up 0 bases, with 14 bases separating them.

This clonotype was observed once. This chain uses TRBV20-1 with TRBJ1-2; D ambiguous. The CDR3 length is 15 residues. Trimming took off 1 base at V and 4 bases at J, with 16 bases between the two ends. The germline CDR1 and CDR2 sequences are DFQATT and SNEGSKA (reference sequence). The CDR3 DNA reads TGCAGTGCTAGAGGCGGAGGGTGGGGATTCTATGGCTACACCTTC. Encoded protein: CSARGGGWGFYGYTF.